This T cell receptor beta chain was sequenced during a study of cytomegalovirus exposure and HLA in healthy donors. Regarding the study as a whole: Most TCR sequences were uncommon, yet certain public TCRs appeared in many donors. Previously analyzed data showed that most TCR beta V segments were productive at a frequency of about 87% or about 30%. As a later analysis revealed, most CMV-associated TCR beta chains appeared HLA-restricted. Available immune exposure information was restricted to CMV serostatus only.

PCR was performed using 60 Vbeta and 13 Jbeta primers. Data came from immunoSEQ multiplex PCR; TCRdb stores just in-frame clones and leaves some out. The data hold 150,000 to 200,000 clones, with around 80% observed a single time. Concerning this clone itself: Its antigen is as yet unknown.

V was clipped by 5 bases and J by 0 bases; unmatched bases: 3. The CDR3 runs 14 residues. CDR1 and CDR2 (germline): SEHNR, FQNEAQ (reference sequence). Sequencing used PBMCs. The chain combines TRBV7-9 with TRBJ2-7; 8 bases match TRBD1. The TCR comes from a woman aged 25-40 years in good health and CMV-seropositive. The CDR3 sequence: CASSAGGISYEQYF. In DNA form, the CDR3 reads TGTGCCAGCAGCGCAGGGGGCATCTCCTACGAGCAGTACTTC.